The 17 T cell receptor beta chains listed next were all sequenced from one sample in a study of shared clonotypes between healthy human individuals. The method was immunoSEQ multiplex PCR; TCRdb's version includes in-frame clones alone and lacks a portion of them. The data contain millions of clones, 90% to 95% of them singletons. CD8 cells regarded as naive lacked CD45RO, were positively chosen for CCR7, and omitted terminally differentiated effector memory CD45RA+ cells. The sequenced material came from naive CD8+ T cells from PBMCs. These receptors came from a man between 18 and 29 years old in good health. Some clones in this sample may be carry-over from other donors' samples.

This chain connects TRBV7-8 to TRBJ1-5; 9 nucleotides match TRBD1. The germline gives CDR1 SGHVS, CDR2 FQNEAQ. Trimming took 0 bases from V and 2 from J; bases not matched to a gene: 5. The CDR3 loop spans 17 amino acids. CDR3 sequence reads: CASSLARTGDGNQPQHF. Written as DNA, the CDR3 is TGTGCCAGCAGCTTAGCACGGACAGGGGACGGCAATCAGCCCCAGCATTTT.

V is TRBV2 and J is TRBJ2-7; D may match TRBD1 or TRBD2 (5 bases each). V dropped 7 bases and J dropped 0 bases, with 7 bases sitting between them. The CDR3 consists of 12 residues. Germline V gene sequence: CDR1 SNHLY, CDR2 FYNNEI. The CDR3 nucleotides read TGTGCCAGCACAGGGAGCTCCTACGAGCAGTACTTC. It translates to CASTGSSYEQYF.

V and J are TRBV27 and TRBJ1-4; 7 positions match TRBD1. The CDR3 extends over 15 amino acids. V dropped 5 bases and J dropped 2; count of bases not matched to a gene: 5. CDR1 and CDR2 from the germline V gene are MNHEY and SMNVEV (reference sequence). CDR3 sequence reads: CASSPRTGTNEKLFF. The CDR3 region has the DNA TGTGCCAGCAGTCCCCGGACAGGTACTAATGAAAAACTGTTTTTT. Combining the CDR3 with reference TRBV27 and TRBJ1-4 gives the whole variable domain EAQVTQNPRYLITVTGKKLTVTCSQNMNHEYMSWYRQDPGLGLRQIYYSMNVEVTDKGDVPEGYKVSRKEKRNFPLILESPSPNQTSLYFCASSPRTGTNEKLFFGSGTQLSVL.

The chain links TRBV19 to TRBJ2-2; either TRBD1 or TRBD2 may supply D (5 bases each). CDR3 size: 13 residues. V gave up 6 bases and J gave up 1 base, with 6 bases separating them. CDR1 is LNHDA and CDR2 is SQIVND in the germline V gene (reference sequence). CDR3 residues: CASRGENTGELFF. In DNA form, the CDR3 reads TGTGCCAGTAGGGGGGAGAACACCGGGGAGCTGTTTTTT.

This chain joins TRBV5-4 and TRBJ2-7, with 9 bases identical to TRBD2. The ends lost 3 bases at V and 5 bases at J; junction bases unmatched: 15. CDR3 length: 17 residues. CDR1 and CDR2 (germline): SGHNT, YYREEE (reference sequence). CDR3 coding DNA: TGTGCCAGCAGCTGGGATCTATGGCGGGAGGGCCCCGACGAGCAGTACTTC. Amino acid sequence: CASSWDLWREGPDEQYF.

This rearrangement joins TRBV9 to TRBJ1-3, with 11 bases matching TRBD1. This CDR3 contains 15 residues. The V gene's germline CDR1 is SGDLS and CDR2 YYNGEE. V was clipped by 3 bases and J by 3 bases; unmatched bases: 2. The CDR3 DNA is TGTGCCAGCAGCGAGGACAGGGGGCTTGGAAACACCATATATTTT. Amino acids: CASSEDRGLGNTIYF.

This chain connects TRBV7-2 to TRBJ2-7; 13 nucleotides agree with TRBD2. The V gene end was trimmed by 3 bases and the J gene end by 1 base; junction bases not matched to a gene: 6. This CDR3 region has 17 residues. Germline V gene lookup returns CDR1 SGHTA and CDR2 FQGNSA. The CDR3 DNA follows: TGTGCCAGCAGCTTCACCGGGACTAGCGGGATATCCTACGAGCAGTACTTC. Protein: CASSFTGTSGISYEQYF. The variable domain in full, completed from reference TRBV7-2 and TRBJ2-7, reads GAGVSQSPSNKVTEKGKDVELRCDPISGHTALYWYRQSLGQGLEFLIYFQGNSAPDKSGLPSDRFSAERTGGSVSTLTIQRTQQEDSAVYLCASSFTGTSGISYEQYFGPGTRLTVT.

The count of this clone is one. The chain links TRBV29-1 to TRBJ2-1, with unresolved D. This CDR3 is 15 amino acids long. The V end was cut by 2 bases, the J end by 8 bases, with 19 bases between. Germline CDR1 and CDR2: SQVTM and ANQGSEA. CDR3 amino acids: CSVERPETPSDEQFF. CDR3 nucleotide sequence: TGCAGCGTTGAACGTCCTGAGACTCCAAGCGATGAGCAGTTCTTC.

The chain employs TRBV28 and TRBJ2-4; D is possibly TRBD2 (6 bases). The CDR3 has 15 residues. CDR1 and CDR2 (germline): MDHEN, SYDVKM. Trimming pared 8 bases from V and 2 bases from J, leaving 16 bases between. This chain's CDR3 is CASRGASVTKNIQYF. In DNA, the CDR3 is TGTGCCAGCCGTGGGGCTAGCGTCACCAAAAACATTCAGTACTTC.

This clone appeared once. The genes are TRBV28 and TRBJ2-7; D is unclear. The CDR3 contains 13 residues. Germline CDR1 reads MDHEN; CDR2 reads SYDVKM. Trimming pared 7 bases from V and 5 bases from J, leaving 15 bases between. The CDR3 bases are TGTGCCAGCATTCGACCCGATGGCCACGAGCAGTACTTC. Translation: CASIRPDGHEQYF.

V and J are TRBV9 and TRBJ2-2; D is tentatively TRBD1 or TRBD2 (5 bases each). Trimming cost V 2 bases and J 3 bases, with 14 bases left between them. The germline V gene has CDR1 SGDLS and CDR2 YYNGEE. The CDR3 runs 16 residues. The CDR3 sequence: CASSVYEGTYTGELFF. CDR3 DNA: TGTGCCAGCAGCGTCTACGAAGGGACGTACACCGGGGAGCTGTTTTTT.

The chain has TRBV5-6 and TRBJ2-7; the match to TRBD2 covers 7 bases. This CDR3 region has 15 residues. The V gene's germline CDR1 is SGHDT and CDR2 YYEEEE. V lost 4 bases and J lost 4; bases outside the gene matches: 11. Here the CDR3 DNA reads TGTGCCAGCAGCCCCTTGGGGGAGGGTGGATACGAGCAGTACTTC. This encodes CASSPLGEGGYEQYF.

The chain combines TRBV2 with TRBJ2-5; 8 positions match TRBD2. The CDR3 is 14 amino acids. With 4 bases clipped from V and 2 bases from J, the junction kept 3 bases outside the gene matches. CDR1 is SNHLY and CDR2 is FYNNEI in the germline V gene. The CDR3 is CASSVGLAQETQYF. DNA of the CDR3: TGTGCCAGCAGTGTCGGACTAGCACAAGAGACCCAGTACTTC.

V is TRBV30 and J is TRBJ2-7; possibly TRBD1 for D (5 bases). The CDR3 loop spans 13 amino acids. Germline assignment: CDR1 GTSNPN and CDR2 SVGIG (reference sequence). V was clipped by 3 bases and J by 0 bases, with 9 bases between them. The CDR3 DNA follows: TGTGCCTGGAGGGGGCTAGGCTCCTACGAGCAGTACTTC. Protein sequence: CAWRGLGSYEQYF.

The V call is TRBV15, the J call TRBJ1-1, with D hard to call. The V end lost 0 bases, the J end lost 4 bases, and 15 bases lay between the germline ends. This CDR3 spans 16 amino acids. The germline gives CDR1 LNHNV, CDR2 YYDKDF (reference sequence). DNA for the CDR3: TGTGCCACCAGCAGAGATTTTAAGGGATCGGGCACTGAAGCTTTCTTT. This gives the protein CATSRDFKGSGTEAFF.

The V and J genes are TRBV27 and TRBJ1-2; D perhaps matches TRBD1 (5 bases). CDR1 is MNHEY and CDR2 is SMNVEV in the germline V gene (reference sequence). Trimming pared 2 bases from V and 8 bases from J, leaving 21 bases between. The CDR3 runs to 16 residues. The CDR3 loop reads CASSLRAPQGDSGYTF. The CDR3 DNA follows: TGTGCCAGCAGTTTAAGGGCCCCGCAGGGAGATAGCGGCTACACCTTC.

The rearrangement joins TRBV4-1 to TRBJ1-1; TRBD1 is a possible D gene (5 bases). In germline, CDR1 is MGHRA, CDR2 YSYEKL. The CDR3 spans 16 residues. V was pared by 5 bases and J by 5 bases, with 21 bases between. CDR3 region: CASSSILRGLGTEAFF. The CDR3 nucleotides are TGCGCCAGCAGCTCCATACTCCGGGGACTGGGAACTGAAGCTTTCTTT.